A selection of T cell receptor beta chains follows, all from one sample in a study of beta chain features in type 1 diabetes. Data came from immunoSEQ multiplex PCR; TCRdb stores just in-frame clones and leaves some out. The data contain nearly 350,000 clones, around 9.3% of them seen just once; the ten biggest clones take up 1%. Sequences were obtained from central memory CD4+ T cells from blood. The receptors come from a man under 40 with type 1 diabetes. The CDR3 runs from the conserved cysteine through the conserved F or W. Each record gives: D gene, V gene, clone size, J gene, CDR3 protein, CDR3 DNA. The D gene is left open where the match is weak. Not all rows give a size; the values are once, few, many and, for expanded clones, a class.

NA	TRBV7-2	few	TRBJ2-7	CASSLVYTEQYF	TGTGCCAGCAGCTTAGTGTACACCGAGCAGTACTTC
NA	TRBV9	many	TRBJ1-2	CASSVESGGRGGYTF	TGTGCCAGCAGCGTAGAGAGTGGGGGACGAGGTGGCTACACCTTC
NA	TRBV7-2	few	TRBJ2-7	CASSYDRDYSYEQYF	TGTGCCAGCAGCTACGATCGAGACTACTCCTACGAGCAGTACTTC
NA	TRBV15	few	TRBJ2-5	CATSRDIGVWETQYF	TGTGCCACCAGCAGAGATATCGGGGTTTGGGAGACCCAGTACTTC
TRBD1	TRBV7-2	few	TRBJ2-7	CASSFDRAYEQYF	TGTGCCAGCAGCTTTGACAGGGCCTACGAGCAGTACTTC
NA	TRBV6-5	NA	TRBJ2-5	CASSYSTTQETQYF	TGTGCCAGCAGTTACTCGACCACTCAAGAGACCCAGTACTTC
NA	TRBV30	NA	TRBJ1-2	CAWSDGTSINYGYTF	TGTGCCTGGAGTGACGGGACATCAATTAACTATGGCTACACCTTC
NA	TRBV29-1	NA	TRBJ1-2	CSVLRDNYGYTF	TGCAGCGTCCTCAGGGATAACTATGGCTACACCTTC
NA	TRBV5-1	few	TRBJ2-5	CASSPYLALETQYF	TGCGCCAGCAGCCCGTACCTAGCTCTGGAGACCCAGTACTTC
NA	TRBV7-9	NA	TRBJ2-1	CASLLTGVGNEQFF	TGTGCCAGTCTTCTCACGGGTGTCGGGAATGAGCAGTTCTTC
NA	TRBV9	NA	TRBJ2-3	CASSPTGESTDTQYF	TGTGCCAGCAGCCCAACGGGGGAGTCCACAGATACGCAGTATTTT
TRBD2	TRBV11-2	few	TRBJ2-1	CASSPQLAGGVNEQFF	TGTGCCAGCAGCCCCCAACTAGCGGGGGGGGTCAATGAGCAGTTCTTC
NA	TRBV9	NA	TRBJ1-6	CASSGLSHEGSPLHF	TGTGCCAGCAGCGGTTTGTCCCATGAGGGTTCACCCCTCCACTTT
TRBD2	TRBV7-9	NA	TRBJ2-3	CASSDAGVSTDTQYF	TGTGCCAGCAGCGACGCGGGGGTGTCCACAGATACGCAGTATTTT
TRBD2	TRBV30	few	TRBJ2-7	CAWGPPSGTPGSYEQYF	TGTGCCTGGGGCCCCCCCAGCGGGACTCCCGGCTCCTACGAGCAGTACTTC
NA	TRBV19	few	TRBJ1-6	CASSMERVPGSPLHF	TGTGCCAGTAGTATGGAGCGCGTTCCTGGTTCACCCCTCCACTTT
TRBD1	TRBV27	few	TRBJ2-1	CASTVSGTGLSYNEQFF	TGTGCCAGCACCGTATCCGGGACAGGATTATCCTACAATGAGCAGTTCTTC
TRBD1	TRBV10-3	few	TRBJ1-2	CAITPGTGRRANYGYTF	TGTGCCATCACCCCTGGGACAGGGAGAAGAGCTAACTATGGCTACACCTTC
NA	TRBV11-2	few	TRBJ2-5	CASSLGDGETQYF	TGTGCCAGCAGCTTAGGGGACGGGGAGACCCAGTACTTC
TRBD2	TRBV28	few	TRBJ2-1	CASSSQTSGGIYNEQFF	TGTGCCAGCAGTTCTCAAACTAGCGGGGGAATCTACAATGAGCAGTTCTTC
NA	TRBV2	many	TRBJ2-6	CASSRGELGANVLTF	TGTGCCAGCAGCAGGGGGGAACTTGGGGCCAACGTCCTGACTTTC
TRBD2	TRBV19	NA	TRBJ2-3	CASSRLAPTDTQYF	TGTGCCAGTAGTAGACTAGCTCCCACAGATACGCAGTATTTT
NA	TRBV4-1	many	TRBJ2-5	CASSQGGPQETQYF	TGCGCCAGCAGCCAAGGGGGGCCCCAGGAGACCCAGTACTTC